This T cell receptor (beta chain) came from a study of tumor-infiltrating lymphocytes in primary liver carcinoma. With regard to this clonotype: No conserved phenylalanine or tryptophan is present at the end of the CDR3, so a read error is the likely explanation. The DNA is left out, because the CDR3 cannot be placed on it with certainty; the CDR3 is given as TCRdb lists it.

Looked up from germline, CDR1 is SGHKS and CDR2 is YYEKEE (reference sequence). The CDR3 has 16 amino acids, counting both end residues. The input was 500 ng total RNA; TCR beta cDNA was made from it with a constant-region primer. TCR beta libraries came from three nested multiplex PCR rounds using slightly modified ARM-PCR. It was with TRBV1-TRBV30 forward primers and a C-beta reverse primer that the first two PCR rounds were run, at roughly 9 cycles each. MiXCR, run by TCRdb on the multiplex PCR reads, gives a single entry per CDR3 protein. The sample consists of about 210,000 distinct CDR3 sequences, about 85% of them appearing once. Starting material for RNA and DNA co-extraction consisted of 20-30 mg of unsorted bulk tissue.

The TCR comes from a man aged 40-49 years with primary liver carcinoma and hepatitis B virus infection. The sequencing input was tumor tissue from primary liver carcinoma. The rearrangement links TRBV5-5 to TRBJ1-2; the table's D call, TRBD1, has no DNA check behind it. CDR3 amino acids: CASSPHPDRTNYGYTS.